This paragraph reports one T cell receptor (beta chain). Its antigen is not known. This sample stems from a study of T cell responses to AZD1222 COVID-19 vaccine. Study results and caveats: Repertoire sampling occurred only after the peak T cell response.

TCRdb keeps only in-frame clones here, not all; method: immunoSEQ multiplex PCR. The data hold around 130,000 clones, with around 85% observed a single time. Per germline, CDR1 SGHNT and CDR2 YENEEA. The V gene end was trimmed by 3 bases and the J gene end by 17 bases; junction bases not matched to a gene: 17. There are 15 residues in the CDR3. The sequencing here drew on peripheral blood, taken on day 0 of AZD1222 vaccination. The rearrangement uses TRBV11-3 and TRBJ2-2; 8 bases fit TRBD2. This TCR was recovered from an adult in good health. CDR3 sequence: CASSLTTSGSAPSFF. The CDR3 DNA is TGTGCCAGCAGCTTGACTACTAGCGGCAGTGCTCCATCTTTTTTT.